These T cell receptor beta chains were read from a single sample in a study of T-cell reconstitution after alpha-beta-depleted transplantation in children. TCRdb itself ran the PCR reads through MiXCR, one entry per CDR3 protein. This sample yields over 200,000 distinct CDR3 sequences, of which about 11% are seen a single time; 25% to 30% belongs to the top ten. The sequencing here drew on PBMCs, taken before TCRalphabeta/CD19-depleted stem cell transplant. These receptors were collected from a child younger than two with acute myeloid leukemia, due to receive a stem cell transplant. CDR3s include the opening cysteine and the closing phenylalanine or tryptophan. Fields, in order: clone size, V gene, D gene, J gene, CDR3 length, CDR3 protein, CDR3 DNA. D genes are given only for firm matches. The size entry is marked missing in some rows and otherwise reads once, few, many or a size class.

size: many; V: TRBV12-3/TRBV12-4; D: NA; J: TRBJ1-3; length: 15; CDR3: CASSTRVYSGNTIYF; DNA: TGTGCCAGCAGCACAAGGGTCTACTCTGGAAACACCATATATTTT
size: many; V: TRBV24-1; D: NA; J: TRBJ2-1; length: 13; CDR3: CATSDSPGSVQFF; DNA: TGTGCCACCAGTGATTCCCCAGGGTCCGTGCAGTTCTTC
size: many; V: TRBV12-3/TRBV12-4; D: TRBD2; J: TRBJ2-1; length: 14; CDR3: CASSLGLAGNEQFF; DNA: TGTGCCAGCAGTTTAGGACTAGCGGGAAATGAGCAGTTCTTC
size: many; V: TRBV20-1; D: NA; J: TRBJ1-1; length: 14; CDR3: CSAPGGLRAPEAFF; DNA: TGCAGTGCCCCGGGGGGCCTCAGAGCACCTGAAGCTTTCTTT
size: many; V: TRBV5-1; D: TRBD2; J: TRBJ2-2; length: 15; CDR3: CASSFRAGPTGELFF; DNA: TGCGCCAGCAGCTTCCGAGCGGGACCCACCGGGGAGCTGTTTTTT
size: many; V: TRBV7-8; D: NA; J: TRBJ2-3; length: 16; CDR3: CASSPRALSSTDTQYF; DNA: TGTGCCAGCAGCCCCCGGGCTCTTTCTAGCACAGATACGCAGTATTTT
size: large; V: TRBV12-3/TRBV12-4; D: NA; J: TRBJ2-1; length: 13; CDR3: CASSPSRVNEQFF; DNA: TGTGCCAGCAGTCCCTCAAGGGTCAATGAGCAGTTCTTC
size: many; V: TRBV6-5; D: NA; J: TRBJ1-1; length: 15; CDR3: CASSSSPRTNTEAFF; DNA: TGTGCCAGCAGTTCGTCTCCTAGGACGAACACTGAAGCTTTCTTT
size: NA; V: TRBV9; D: TRBD2; J: TRBJ2-3; length: 15; CDR3: CASSYSGAHTDTQYF; DNA: TGTGCCAGCAGCTATAGCGGGGCACACACAGATACGCAGTATTTT
size: many; V: TRBV12-3/TRBV12-4; D: NA; J: TRBJ1-4; length: 15; CDR3: CASSLMGSANEKLFF; DNA: TGTGCCAGCAGTTTAATGGGGTCAGCTAATGAAAAACTGTTTTTT
size: many; V: TRBV6-5; D: TRBD1; J: TRBJ2-1; length: 16; CDR3: CASSYVADRGNNEQFF; DNA: TGTGCCAGCAGTTACGTCGCGGACAGGGGGAACAATGAGCAGTTCTTC
size: many; V: TRBV27; D: TRBD1; J: TRBJ1-2; length: 13; CDR3: CASTGQGVNGYTF; DNA: TGTGCCAGCACCGGACAGGGGGTAAATGGCTACACCTTC
size: many; V: TRBV11-3; D: NA; J: TRBJ2-2; length: 14; CDR3: CASSLDRYTGELFF; DNA: TGTGCCAGCAGCTTAGATCGGTACACCGGGGAGCTGTTTTTT
size: few; V: TRBV5-5; D: NA; J: TRBJ2-5; length: 15; CDR3: CASSLNDFYQETQYF; DNA: TGTGCCAGCAGCTTGAATGACTTCTACCAAGAGACCCAGTACTTC
size: many; V: TRBV5-1; D: TRBD2; J: TRBJ2-3; length: 16; CDR3: CASSSQGLATTDTQYF; DNA: TGCGCCAGCAGTTCTCAAGGACTAGCGACGACAGATACGCAGTATTTT
size: many; V: TRBV2; D: TRBD1; J: TRBJ1-2; length: 15; CDR3: CASRPTGTENYGYTF; DNA: TGTGCCAGCAGACCCACCGGGACAGAAAACTATGGCTACACCTTC
size: many; V: TRBV12-3/TRBV12-4; D: NA; J: TRBJ1-1; length: 12; CDR3: CASSRSATEAFF; DNA: TGTGCCAGCAGCCGGTCGGCCACTGAAGCTTTCTTT
size: many; V: TRBV11-2; D: TRBD1; J: TRBJ2-3; length: 15; CDR3: CASRYTGTGTDTQYF; DNA: TGTGCCAGCAGGTACACCGGGACAGGGACAGATACGCAGTATTTT
size: many; V: TRBV7-2; D: NA; J: TRBJ1-2; length: 12; CDR3: CASSPDMNGYTF; DNA: TGTGCCAGCAGCCCTGACATGAATGGCTACACCTTC
size: NA; V: TRBV4-1; D: NA; J: TRBJ2-7; length: 13; CDR3: CTSSPRLAYEQYF; DNA: TGCACCAGCAGCCCCCGACTAGCCTACGAGCAGTACTTC
size: NA; V: TRBV28; D: NA; J: TRBJ1-3; length: 16; CDR3: CASSLRGLGSGNTIYF; DNA: TGTGCCAGCAGTTTACGAGGGTTAGGGAGTGGAAACACCATATATTTT
size: many; V: TRBV12-3/TRBV12-4; D: NA; J: TRBJ2-7; length: 13; CDR3: CASSFNREGEQYF; DNA: TGTGCCAGCAGTTTTAACAGGGAAGGCGAGCAGTACTTC
size: NA; V: TRBV5-1; D: NA; J: TRBJ2-6; length: 19; CDR3: CASSSSRDSYYSGANVLTF; DNA: TGCGCCAGCAGCTCGAGCCGGGACTCCTACTACTCTGGGGCCAACGTCCTGACTTTC
size: many; V: TRBV7-9; D: TRBD2; J: TRBJ2-5; length: 14; CDR3: CASSPGLVVETQYF; DNA: TGTGCCAGCAGCCCCGGACTAGTGGTCGAGACCCAGTACTTC
size: NA; V: TRBV11-2; D: TRBD2; J: TRBJ2-5; length: 18; CDR3: CASSVGGLAGGRGETQYF; DNA: TGTGCCAGCAGCGTAGGGGGACTAGCGGGGGGGCGGGGAGAGACCCAGTACTTC
size: few; V: TRBV7-8; D: NA; J: TRBJ1-1; length: 14; CDR3: CASSSLSGYTEAFF; DNA: TGTGCCAGCAGCTCACTTAGCGGGTATACTGAAGCTTTCTTT
size: many; V: TRBV20-1; D: NA; J: TRBJ2-2; length: 16; CDR3: CSARDPVTANTGELFF; DNA: TGCAGTGCTAGAGATCCGGTCACCGCGAACACCGGGGAGCTGTTTTTT
size: many; V: TRBV7-2; D: NA; J: TRBJ2-1; length: 15; CDR3: CASSNPAGTDNEQFF; DNA: TGTGCCAGCAGCAACCCAGCCGGGACTGACAATGAGCAGTTCTTC
size: many; V: TRBV11-2; D: TRBD1; J: TRBJ2-3; length: 14; CDR3: CASSYGTGWDTQYF; DNA: TGTGCCAGCAGCTACGGGACAGGGTGGGATACGCAGTATTTT
size: NA; V: TRBV19; D: NA; J: TRBJ2-2; length: 13; CDR3: CVASKGVTGELFF; DNA: TGTGTCGCCAGTAAGGGGGTTACCGGGGAGCTGTTTTTT
size: many; V: TRBV20-1; D: NA; J: TRBJ2-1; length: 13; CDR3: CSSPSALYNEQFF; DNA: TGCAGTTCCCCCTCCGCCCTCTACAATGAGCAGTTCTTC
size: many; V: TRBV3-1; D: TRBD2; J: TRBJ2-5; length: 21; CDR3: CASTLVLGSRPGLAFQETQYF; DNA: TGTGCCAGCACCCTAGTCTTAGGGTCCAGACCGGGACTAGCGTTTCAAGAGACCCAGTACTTC
size: many; V: TRBV10-3; D: NA; J: TRBJ1-4; length: 14; CDR3: CAISESMDNEKLFF; DNA: TGTGCCATCAGTGAGTCGATGGATAATGAAAAACTGTTTTTT
size: many; V: TRBV20-1; D: TRBD1; J: TRBJ2-2; length: 15; CDR3: CSARPGTVNTGELFF; DNA: TGCAGTGCTAGACCCGGGACAGTTAACACCGGGGAGCTGTTTTTT
size: many; V: TRBV7-9; D: NA; J: TRBJ2-2; length: 14; CDR3: CASSLTGNTGELFF; DNA: TGTGCCAGCAGTTTAACCGGAAACACCGGGGAGCTGTTTTTT
size: NA; V: TRBV27; D: TRBD1; J: TRBJ2-1; length: 14; CDR3: CASGTGGFPEEQFF; DNA: TGTGCCAGCGGAACAGGGGGCTTTCCCGAGGAGCAGTTCTTC
size: many; V: TRBV5-1; D: TRBD1; J: TRBJ1-2; length: 15; CDR3: CASSSGTGVTYGYTF; DNA: TGCGCCAGCAGCTCGGGGACAGGGGTTACCTATGGCTACACCTTC
size: many; V: TRBV3-1; D: TRBD2; J: TRBJ2-1; length: 14; CDR3: CASSQGLAFNEQFF; DNA: TGTGCCAGCAGCCAAGGACTAGCTTTCAATGAGCAGTTCTTC
size: few; V: TRBV27; D: NA; J: TRBJ2-1; length: 15; CDR3: CASSSRRGSYNEQFF; DNA: TGTGCCAGCAGTTCCCGGAGGGGGTCCTACAATGAGCAGTTCTTC
size: many; V: TRBV20-1; D: TRBD2; J: TRBJ2-3; length: 17; CDR3: CSAPLGIAGRETDTQYF; DNA: TGCAGTGCTCCCCTAGGCATAGCGGGAAGAGAGACAGATACGCAGTATTTT
size: many; V: TRBV28; D: NA; J: TRBJ1-5; length: 13; CDR3: CASSYRVVQPQHF; DNA: TGTGCCAGCAGTTACAGGGTTGTTCAGCCCCAGCATTTT
size: many; V: TRBV12-3/TRBV12-4; D: NA; J: TRBJ1-2; length: 13; CDR3: CASTPDGRYGYTF; DNA: TGTGCCAGCACCCCGGACGGAAGGTATGGCTACACCTTC
size: many; V: TRBV6-1; D: TRBD1; J: TRBJ2-7; length: 16; CDR3: CASSEEGGTGSHEQYF; DNA: TGTGCCAGCAGTGAAGAGGGTGGGACAGGGAGCCACGAGCAGTACTTC
size: many; V: TRBV19; D: NA; J: TRBJ2-6; length: 13; CDR3: CASRPTGTNVLTF; DNA: TGTGCCAGTAGACCCACGGGGACCAACGTCCTGACTTTC
size: many; V: TRBV20-1; D: TRBD2; J: TRBJ2-1; length: 15; CDR3: CSARNSGRMANEQFF; DNA: TGCAGTGCTAGAAATAGCGGGAGAATGGCCAATGAGCAGTTCTTC
size: NA; V: TRBV12-3/TRBV12-4; D: NA; J: TRBJ2-3; length: 15; CDR3: CASSPGALSPDTQYF; DNA: TGTGCCAGCAGTCCGGGGGCCCTATCCCCAGATACGCAGTATTTT
size: many; V: TRBV10-3; D: TRBD2; J: TRBJ2-7; length: 14; CDR3: CAISGTSGKYEQYF; DNA: TGTGCCATCAGCGGGACTAGCGGGAAGTACGAGCAGTACTTC